The clone carrying this T cell receptor (beta chain) occurred a few times. The antigen is not known. The data belong to a study of T-cell reconstitution after alpha-beta-depleted transplantation in children. Preparing the TCRbeta library involved the use of unique molecular identifiers. Using its own MiXCR run on the PCR reads, TCRdb lists one record per CDR3 protein. The profile shows over 100,000 distinct CDR3 sequences, 10% of them singletons. Findings and limits, study-wide: Surviving recipient T cells and thymic progenitors produced the high day-60 TCRbeta diversity seen in some patients. One year after transplant, T-cell counts and diversity came mostly from newly produced T cells. In patients about two months after transplant, alpha-beta T cells reportedly arose from several hundred expanded graft clones.

The ends were cut back, 4 bases at V and 0 bases at J, with 8 bases in the middle. CDR3 length: 15 amino acids. CDR1 is SGHRS and CDR2 is YFSETQ in the germline V gene. The receptor's source is a boy aged 2 to 9 with acute lymphoblastic leukemia, due to receive a stem cell transplant. The input for sequencing was PBMCs, taken before TCRalphabeta/CD19-depleted stem cell transplant. The chain uses TRBV5-1 and TRBJ2-6; D gene uncertain. The CDR3 reads CASSGTDSGANVLTF. CDR3 DNA sequence: TGCGCCAGCAGCGGTACGGACTCTGGGGCCAACGTCCTGACTTTC.